These T cell receptor beta chains were read from a single sample in a study of T-cell memory formation after mild COVID-19. A single record per CDR3 protein comes from TCRdb applying MiXCR to the 5' RACE reads. The sample lists 140,000 to 150,000 distinct CDR3 sequences, 5.5% to 7% occurring once. Material: PBMCs or a T cell subset sorted from them (not recorded which). Source of these receptors: an adult woman who had mild COVID-19 (a few samples of this study predate the infection). Cell type and time point are not known. Each CDR3 is given with its conserved first and last residue. A D gene is named only where the DNA matches it firmly. Size tells how often a clone was seen (once, few, many) or the class of an expanded clone, and some rows leave it out.

clone size: few; J gene: TRBJ2-3; V gene: TRBV2; D gene: TRBD2; CDR3 protein: CASSTNTSGSTDTQYF; CDR3 DNA: TGTGCCAGCAGCACGAATACTAGCGGGAGCACAGATACGCAGTATTTT
clone size: many; J gene: TRBJ1-2; V gene: TRBV7-2; D gene: .; CDR3 protein: CASSLAGAGGYTF; CDR3 DNA: TGTGCCAGCAGCTTAGCGGGGGCTGGTGGCTACACCTTC
clone size: many; J gene: TRBJ2-3; V gene: TRBV12-3/TRBV12-4; D gene: .; CDR3 protein: CASSLGVAGTDTQYF; CDR3 DNA: TGTGCCAGCAGTTTAGGAGTAGCGGGCACAGATACGCAGTATTTT
clone size: many; J gene: TRBJ2-2; V gene: TRBV12-3/TRBV12-4; D gene: TRBD2; CDR3 protein: CASSPTSGKLRVAGELFF; CDR3 DNA: TGTGCCAGCAGTCCGACTAGCGGGAAGCTGAGGGTGGCCGGGGAGCTGTTTTTT
clone size: few; J gene: TRBJ2-3; V gene: TRBV2; D gene: .; CDR3 protein: CASSEGRTRADTQYF; CDR3 DNA: TGTGCCAGCAGTGAAGGGCGAACCAGGGCAGATACGCAGTATTTT
clone size: .; J gene: TRBJ2-1; V gene: TRBV7-9; D gene: .; CDR3 protein: CASSLAITGTRNEQFF; CDR3 DNA: TGTGCCAGCAGCTTAGCGATAACCGGGACCCGAAATGAGCAGTTCTTC
clone size: many; J gene: TRBJ2-3; V gene: TRBV7-2; D gene: TRBD2; CDR3 protein: CASSTAAGLASASSTDTQYF; CDR3 DNA: TGTGCCAGCAGCACGGCCGCGGGACTAGCGTCAGCATCTAGCACAGATACGCAGTATTTT
clone size: many; J gene: TRBJ2-1; V gene: TRBV20-1; D gene: .; CDR3 protein: CSASDIFGTRVGNEQFF; CDR3 DNA: TGCAGTGCTAGTGATATCTTCGGGACACGTGTGGGAAATGAGCAGTTCTTC
clone size: few; J gene: TRBJ2-7; V gene: TRBV29-1; D gene: .; CDR3 protein: CSVVIGDSYEQYF; CDR3 DNA: TGCAGCGTTGTGATCGGGGACTCCTACGAGCAGTACTTC
clone size: .; J gene: TRBJ2-1; V gene: TRBV12-3/TRBV12-4; D gene: .; CDR3 protein: CATSEVTYDEQFF; CDR3 DNA: TGTGCCACCTCTGAGGTTACTTATGATGAGCAGTTCTTC
clone size: many; J gene: TRBJ1-5; V gene: TRBV12-3/TRBV12-4; D gene: .; CDR3 protein: CASSLTPNQPQHF; CDR3 DNA: TGTGCCAGCAGTTTAACCCCGAATCAGCCCCAGCATTTT
clone size: many; J gene: TRBJ2-2; V gene: TRBV7-9; D gene: .; CDR3 protein: CASSLDYSNTGELFF; CDR3 DNA: TGTGCCAGCAGCCTAGATTATTCGAACACCGGGGAGCTGTTTTTT
clone size: .; J gene: TRBJ2-5; V gene: TRBV20-1; D gene: TRBD2; CDR3 protein: CSAMSGRGDETQYF; CDR3 DNA: TGCAGTGCTATGAGCGGGAGGGGGGACGAGACCCAGTACTTC
clone size: few; J gene: TRBJ2-5; V gene: TRBV3-1; D gene: TRBD2; CDR3 protein: CASSTLAGGGETQYF; CDR3 DNA: TGTGCCAGCAGCACGCTAGCGGGGGGCGGGGAGACCCAGTACTTC
clone size: many; J gene: TRBJ2-2; V gene: TRBV20-1; D gene: TRBD2; CDR3 protein: CSARGTSGEIGELFF; CDR3 DNA: TGCAGTGCTAGAGGGACTAGCGGGGAAATCGGGGAGCTGTTTTTT
clone size: .; J gene: TRBJ1-1; V gene: TRBV5-6; D gene: .; CDR3 protein: CASSYPTAEAFF; CDR3 DNA: TGTGCCAGCAGCTACCCGACTGCTGAAGCTTTCTTT
clone size: few; J gene: TRBJ1-5; V gene: TRBV16; D gene: .; CDR3 protein: CASSQWYITGHNSNQPQHF; CDR3 DNA: TGTGCCAGCAGCCAATGGTATATTACGGGACACAATAGCAATCAGCCCCAGCATTTT
clone size: many; J gene: TRBJ1-2; V gene: TRBV15; D gene: .; CDR3 protein: CATSPGNLPGGYTF; CDR3 DNA: TGTGCCACCAGCCCCGGGAACCTTCCGGGTGGCTACACCTTC
clone size: .; J gene: TRBJ2-2; V gene: TRBV5-1; D gene: .; CDR3 protein: CASSLVGSSNTGELFF; CDR3 DNA: TGCGCCAGCAGCTTGGTTGGCAGCTCGAACACCGGGGAGCTGTTTTTT
clone size: .; J gene: TRBJ2-1; V gene: TRBV5-4; D gene: TRBD2; CDR3 protein: CASSTGLAGGNYNEQFF; CDR3 DNA: TGTGCCAGCAGCACGGGACTAGCGGGGGGTAACTACAATGAGCAGTTCTTC
clone size: .; J gene: TRBJ1-1; V gene: TRBV19; D gene: .; CDR3 protein: CASQVRNTEAFF; CDR3 DNA: TGTGCCAGCCAGGTCCGGAACACTGAAGCTTTCTTT
clone size: few; J gene: TRBJ2-5; V gene: TRBV18; D gene: .; CDR3 protein: CASSPGLLETQYF; CDR3 DNA: TGTGCCAGCTCACCAGGCCTCCTAGAGACCCAGTACTTC
clone size: .; J gene: TRBJ2-1; V gene: TRBV9; D gene: TRBD2; CDR3 protein: CASSVGTSGSYNEQFF; CDR3 DNA: TGTGCCAGCAGCGTGGGCACTAGCGGGAGCTACAATGAGCAGTTCTTC
clone size: few; J gene: TRBJ2-5; V gene: TRBV9; D gene: TRBD1; CDR3 protein: CASSIQGAGGETQYF; CDR3 DNA: TGTGCCAGCAGCATACAGGGGGCAGGCGGAGAGACCCAGTACTTC
clone size: .; J gene: TRBJ2-4; V gene: TRBV25-1; D gene: .; CDR3 protein: CASSDISGPGAKNIQYF; CDR3 DNA: TGTGCCAGCAGTGATATCTCGGGACCCGGAGCCAAAAACATTCAGTACTTC
clone size: many; J gene: TRBJ1-6; V gene: TRBV5-4; D gene: .; CDR3 protein: CASSLDPTLANSPLHF; CDR3 DNA: TGTGCCAGCAGCTTGGACCCGACCCTCGCAAATTCACCCCTCCACTTT
clone size: many; J gene: TRBJ1-1; V gene: TRBV20-1; D gene: .; CDR3 protein: CSARDTGLVTEAFF; CDR3 DNA: TGCAGTGCTAGAGATACGGGGCTGGTCACTGAAGCTTTCTTT
clone size: few; J gene: TRBJ1-2; V gene: TRBV7-8; D gene: .; CDR3 protein: CASSSGGGYTF; CDR3 DNA: TGTGCCAGCAGCTCCGGGGGGGGCTACACCTTC
clone size: .; J gene: TRBJ2-3; V gene: TRBV7-3; D gene: TRBD2; CDR3 protein: CASSPNRPRLAGGYSTDTQYF; CDR3 DNA: TGTGCCAGCAGCCCCAACCGACCGAGGCTAGCGGGAGGGTATAGCACAGATACGCAGTATTTT
clone size: many; J gene: TRBJ2-7; V gene: TRBV6-5; D gene: .; CDR3 protein: CASSHRIFGVEQYF; CDR3 DNA: TGTGCCAGCAGTCACAGGATTTTTGGGGTCGAGCAGTACTTC
clone size: .; J gene: TRBJ1-3; V gene: TRBV4-1; D gene: TRBD1; CDR3 protein: CASSQEGLRGRGSGNTIYF; CDR3 DNA: TGCGCCAGCAGCCAAGAGGGATTAAGGGGCAGGGGGTCTGGAAACACCATATATTTT
clone size: many; J gene: TRBJ2-5; V gene: TRBV4-2; D gene: TRBD2; CDR3 protein: CASSPGTIGVETQYF; CDR3 DNA: TGTGCCAGCAGCCCAGGGACTATAGGAGTGGAGACCCAGTACTTC
clone size: few; J gene: TRBJ2-7; V gene: TRBV6-6; D gene: .; CDR3 protein: CASSEQVSYEQYF; CDR3 DNA: TGTGCCAGCAGCGAACAGGTCTCCTACGAGCAGTACTTC
clone size: many; J gene: TRBJ2-6; V gene: TRBV9; D gene: .; CDR3 protein: CASSPREAAGANVLTF; CDR3 DNA: TGTGCCAGCAGCCCCCGTGAGGCTGCTGGGGCCAACGTCCTGACTTTC
clone size: few; J gene: TRBJ1-2; V gene: TRBV6-6; D gene: .; CDR3 protein: CASSYPLSGRNYGYTF; CDR3 DNA: TGTGCCAGCAGTTACCCCCTGAGCGGAAGGAACTATGGCTACACCTTC
clone size: many; J gene: TRBJ1-2; V gene: TRBV6-5; D gene: TRBD1; CDR3 protein: CASRKQGAWGGYTF; CDR3 DNA: TGTGCCAGCAGAAAGCAGGGGGCCTGGGGTGGCTACACCTTC
clone size: .; J gene: TRBJ2-7; V gene: TRBV11-2; D gene: TRBD1; CDR3 protein: CASSLDRQGYEQYF; CDR3 DNA: TGTGCCAGCAGCTTAGATAGACAGGGGTACGAGCAGTACTTC
clone size: few; J gene: TRBJ1-1; V gene: TRBV2; D gene: .; CDR3 protein: CASSTGRGTEAFF; CDR3 DNA: TGTGCCAGCAGTACAGGGCGGGGAACTGAAGCTTTCTTT
clone size: few; J gene: TRBJ1-6; V gene: TRBV12-3/TRBV12-4; D gene: .; CDR3 protein: CASSLGGFGSPLHF; CDR3 DNA: TGTGCCAGCAGTTTAGGAGGGTTTGGTTCACCCCTCCACTTT
clone size: many; J gene: TRBJ2-2; V gene: TRBV12-3/TRBV12-4; D gene: .; CDR3 protein: CASSLMRNTGELFF; CDR3 DNA: TGTGCCAGCAGTTTAATGCGGAACACCGGGGAGCTGTTTTTT
clone size: .; J gene: TRBJ1-5; V gene: TRBV5-6; D gene: .; CDR3 protein: CASSLLSLNSNQPQHF; CDR3 DNA: TGTGCCAGCAGCTTGTTGAGCTTGAATAGCAATCAGCCCCAGCATTTT
clone size: many; J gene: TRBJ2-5; V gene: TRBV24-1; D gene: TRBD1; CDR3 protein: CATSDSGQQETQYF; CDR3 DNA: TGTGCCACCAGTGACTCGGGACAGCAAGAGACCCAGTACTTC
clone size: many; J gene: TRBJ2-3; V gene: TRBV3-1; D gene: TRBD2; CDR3 protein: CASSPKRGGRDTQYF; CDR3 DNA: TGTGCCAGCAGCCCTAAGCGGGGGGGCCGAGATACGCAGTATTTT
clone size: few; J gene: TRBJ2-5; V gene: TRBV12-3/TRBV12-4; D gene: .; CDR3 protein: CASSSLLSVGPSETQYF; CDR3 DNA: TGTGCCAGCAGCTCGTTATTGTCGGTCGGGCCCTCGGAGACCCAGTACTTC
clone size: few; J gene: TRBJ2-1; V gene: TRBV6-5; D gene: .; CDR3 protein: CASKSGLEGRNEQFF; CDR3 DNA: TGTGCCAGCAAATCTGGACTGGAGGGAAGGAATGAGCAGTTCTTC
clone size: many; J gene: TRBJ2-7; V gene: TRBV6-6; D gene: .; CDR3 protein: CASSPRNTYEQYF; CDR3 DNA: TGTGCCAGTAGTCCAAGAAACACCTACGAGCAGTACTTC
clone size: few; J gene: TRBJ1-1; V gene: TRBV3-1; D gene: .; CDR3 protein: CASSHGLQDLEAFF; CDR3 DNA: TGTGCCAGCAGCCACGGGTTACAAGACCTTGAAGCTTTCTTT
clone size: .; J gene: TRBJ1-1; V gene: TRBV18; D gene: .; CDR3 protein: CASSQGQTGNTEAFF; CDR3 DNA: TGTGCCAGCTCACAGGGCCAGACAGGGAACACTGAAGCTTTCTTT
clone size: few; J gene: TRBJ1-3; V gene: TRBV30; D gene: .; CDR3 protein: CAWSVRAVSGNTIYF; CDR3 DNA: TGTGCCTGGAGTGTACGGGCGGTCTCTGGAAACACCATATATTTT
clone size: few; J gene: TRBJ2-3; V gene: TRBV12-5; D gene: TRBD2; CDR3 protein: CASGGSGASTDTQYF; CDR3 DNA: TGTGCTAGTGGGGGTAGCGGGGCTAGCACAGATACGCAGTATTTT
clone size: many; J gene: TRBJ2-3; V gene: TRBV5-1; D gene: TRBD2; CDR3 protein: CASSSGTSGPSTDTQYF; CDR3 DNA: TGCGCCAGCAGCTCTGGGACTAGCGGGCCTAGCACAGATACGCAGTATTTT
clone size: few; J gene: TRBJ1-1; V gene: TRBV3-1; D gene: TRBD1; CDR3 protein: CASSRTGGAVNTEAFF; CDR3 DNA: TGTGCCAGCAGCCGGACAGGGGGCGCGGTGAACACTGAAGCTTTCTTT
clone size: few; J gene: TRBJ2-5; V gene: TRBV12-3/TRBV12-4; D gene: .; CDR3 protein: CASSSWQGKETQYF; CDR3 DNA: TGTGCCAGCAGTTCGTGGCAGGGTAAAGAGACCCAGTACTTC